Below, one T cell receptor beta chain is given with its context. This sample is part of a study of blood T cell repertoires in COVID-19. Those who participated ranged in age from about 18 to 89 years and resided in roughly 26 US areas. Two negative PCRs, clearance, or symptom resolution characterized the recovered Cohort 3 donors. Produced via immunoSEQ multiplex PCR; TCRdb's table is partial and in-frame only. The table has 130,000 to 150,000 clones, around 86% seen once; the top ten hold around 10%. The sequenced sample was PBMCs or T cells enriched from blood (not recorded which). This sequence was found in a man between 60 and 75 years old who had recovered from COVID-19.

This chain's CDR3 is CASRPDRHNEQFF. As DNA, the CDR3 is TGTGCCAGCAGACCAGACAGACACAATGAGCAGTTCTTC. The chain links TRBV7-8 to TRBJ2-1; TRBD1 might be the D (5 bases). Germline V gene sequence: CDR1 SGHVS, CDR2 FQNEAQ. CDR3 length equals 13 residues. V was trimmed by 6 bases and J by 5 bases, leaving 11 bases between them.